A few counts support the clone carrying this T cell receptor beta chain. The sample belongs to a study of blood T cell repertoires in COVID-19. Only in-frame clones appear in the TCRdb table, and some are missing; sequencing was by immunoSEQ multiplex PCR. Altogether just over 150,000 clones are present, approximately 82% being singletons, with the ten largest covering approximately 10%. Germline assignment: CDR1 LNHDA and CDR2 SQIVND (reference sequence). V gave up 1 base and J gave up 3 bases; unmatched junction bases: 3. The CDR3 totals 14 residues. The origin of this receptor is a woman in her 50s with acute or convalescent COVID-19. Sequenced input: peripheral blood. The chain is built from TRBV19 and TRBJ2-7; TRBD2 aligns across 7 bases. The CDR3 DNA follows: TGTGCCAGTAGTATAGCGGGAGGTAACTACGAGCAGTACTTC. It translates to CASSIAGGNYEQYF.